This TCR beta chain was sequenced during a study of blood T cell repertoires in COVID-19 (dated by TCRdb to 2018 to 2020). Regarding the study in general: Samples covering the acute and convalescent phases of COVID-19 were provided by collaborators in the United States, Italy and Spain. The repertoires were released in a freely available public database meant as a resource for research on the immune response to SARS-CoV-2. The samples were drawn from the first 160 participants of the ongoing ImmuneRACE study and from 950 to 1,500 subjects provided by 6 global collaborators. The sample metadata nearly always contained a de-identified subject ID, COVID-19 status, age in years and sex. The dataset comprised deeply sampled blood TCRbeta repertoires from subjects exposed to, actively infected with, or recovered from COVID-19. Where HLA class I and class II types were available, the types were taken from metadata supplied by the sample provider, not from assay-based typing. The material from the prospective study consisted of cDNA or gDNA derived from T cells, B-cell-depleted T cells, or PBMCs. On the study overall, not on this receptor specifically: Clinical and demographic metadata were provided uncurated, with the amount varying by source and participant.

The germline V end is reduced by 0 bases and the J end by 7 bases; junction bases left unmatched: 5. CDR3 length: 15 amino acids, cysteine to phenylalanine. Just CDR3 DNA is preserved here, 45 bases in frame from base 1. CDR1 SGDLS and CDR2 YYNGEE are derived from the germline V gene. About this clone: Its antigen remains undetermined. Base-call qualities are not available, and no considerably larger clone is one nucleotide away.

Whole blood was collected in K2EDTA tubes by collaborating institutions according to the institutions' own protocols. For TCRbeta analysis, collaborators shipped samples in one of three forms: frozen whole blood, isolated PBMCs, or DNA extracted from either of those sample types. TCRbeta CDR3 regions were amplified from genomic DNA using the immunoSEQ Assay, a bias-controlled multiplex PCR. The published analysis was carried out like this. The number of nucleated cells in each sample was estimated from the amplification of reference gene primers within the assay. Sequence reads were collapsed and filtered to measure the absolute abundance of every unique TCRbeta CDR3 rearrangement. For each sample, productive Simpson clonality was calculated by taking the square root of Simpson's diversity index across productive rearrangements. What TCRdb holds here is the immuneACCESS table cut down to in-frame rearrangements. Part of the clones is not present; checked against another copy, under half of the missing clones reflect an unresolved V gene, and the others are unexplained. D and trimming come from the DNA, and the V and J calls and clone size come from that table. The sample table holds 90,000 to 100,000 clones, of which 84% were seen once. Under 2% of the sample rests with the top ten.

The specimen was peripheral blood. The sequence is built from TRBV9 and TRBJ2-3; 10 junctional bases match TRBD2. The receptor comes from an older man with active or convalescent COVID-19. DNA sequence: TGTGCCAGCAGCGTAGAAGCGGGGGGGGTCAATACGCAGTATTTT. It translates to CASSVEAGGVNTQYF.